One and the same sample provided the 21 T cell receptor beta chains below, sequenced in a study of T cell responses to AZD1222 COVID-19 vaccine. The repertoire was sequenced with immunoSEQ multiplex PCR; TCRdb's copy has only in-frame clones and lacks some. The table shows 130,000 to 150,000 clones, with roughly 92% occurring only once. Source: peripheral blood, taken on day 0 of AZD1222 vaccination. The source is an adult in good health.

V usage is TRBV6-5 and J usage is TRBJ1-2, with D possibly being TRBD1 (5 bases). This CDR3 has 13 amino acids. The germline gives CDR1 MNHEY, CDR2 SVGAGI. V dropped 4 bases and J dropped 5 bases, with 11 bases sitting between them. The CDR3 coding sequence is TGTGCCAGCAGTTTTCAGGGCCGGTATGGCTACACCTTC. This sequence encodes CASSFQGRYGYTF.

The rearrangement joins TRBV5-1 to TRBJ2-2; 8 bases fit TRBD2. From germline, CDR1 is SGHRS and CDR2 YFSETQ. CDR3 length: 16 residues. The trim removed 3 bases at V and 2 bases at J, leaving 6 bases unmatched. The CDR3 DNA is TGCGCCAGCAGCTCGGGACTAGGGATTAACACCGGGGAGCTGTTTTTT. Protein product: CASSSGLGINTGELFF.

Regarding this clone: In the same sample, other DNA sequences code for this CDR3. V usage is TRBV27 and J usage is TRBJ2-7; D unclear. Trimming took off 6 bases at V and 2 bases at J, with 8 bases between the two ends. In germline, CDR1 is MNHEY, CDR2 SMNVEV (reference sequence). The CDR3 contains 12 residues. CDR3 amino acids: CASSSRTYEQYF. CDR3 nucleotide sequence: TGTGCCAGCAGCTCGAGGACCTACGAGCAGTACTTC.

With regard to this clone: The sample has other DNA sequences that encode this CDR3 too. This chain links TRBV7-2 with TRBJ1-1, with a tentative D call TRBD1 (5 bases). The CDR3 has 13 residues. V was cut by 3 bases and J by 1 base, with 6 bases left in between. Germline CDR1 reads SGHTA; CDR2 reads FQGNSA. In DNA, the CDR3 is TGTGCCAGCAGCTTTACAGGGAACACTGAAGCTTTCTTT. It translates to CASSFTGNTEAFF.

The rearrangement joins TRBV10-2 to TRBJ2-5, with unresolved D. From germline, CDR1 is WSHSY and CDR2 SAAADI. The CDR3 consists of 15 residues. Deletions cut 4 bases from V and 1 base from J, with 13 bases between. As DNA, the CDR3 is TGCGCCAGCAGTGCGGCTTTAGAGACCCAAGAGACCCAGTACTTC. Translated: CASSAALETQETQYF.

V usage is TRBV5-6 and J usage is TRBJ2-2; 11 positions agree with TRBD2. CDR3 length equals 19 residues. V gave up 6 bases and J gave up 5 bases; unmatched junction bases: 18. Germline assignment: CDR1 SGHDT and CDR2 YYEEEE. The CDR3 bases are TGTGCCAGCATGAACCGCGGGGGGCTAGCGGGAGGTGTAACCGGGGAGCTGTTTTTT. It is translated as CASMNRGGLAGGVTGELFF.

This clone appeared a single time. The V gene is TRBV9, the J gene TRBJ2-1; D gene ambiguous. This CDR3 spans 14 amino acids. The V gene's germline CDR1 is SGDLS and CDR2 YYNGEE. Trimming pared 2 bases from V and 4 bases from J, leaving 10 bases between. The CDR3 reads CASSVSYGYNEQFF. Written as DNA, the CDR3 is TGTGCCAGCAGCGTGTCGTACGGTTACAATGAGCAGTTCTTC.

The chain links TRBV27 to TRBJ2-7; 11 bases map to TRBD1. The junction had 6 bases not matched to a gene; V was cut back by 2 bases and J by 6 bases. The CDR3 runs 15 residues. Germline V gene data show CDR1 as MNHEY and CDR2 as SMNVEV (reference sequence). CDR3 loop: CASSLRDRGSAEQYF. The CDR3 DNA is TGTGCCAGCAGTTTACGGGACAGGGGGTCTGCCGAGCAGTACTTC.

The V and J genes are TRBV10-2 and TRBJ2-6, with 9 bases aligning to TRBD2. With 6 bases clipped from V and 1 base from J, the junction kept 7 bases outside the gene matches. This CDR3 is built from 17 residues. Germline CDR1 reads WSHSY; CDR2 reads SAAADI. The CDR3 nucleotides are TGCGCCAGCAGATTGGTAGCGGGAGAGTCTGGGGCCAACGTCCTGACTTTC. Translation gives CASRLVAGESGANVLTF.

This chain links TRBV5-4 with TRBJ2-1; no reliable D call. Trimming pared 2 bases from V and 8 bases from J, leaving 8 bases between. The CDR3 is 12 residues long. Per germline, CDR1 SGHNT and CDR2 YYREEE (reference sequence). CDR3 in DNA: TGTGCCAGCAGCTTAGTGTACCATGAGCAGTTCTTC. It translates to CASSLVYHEQFF.

The rearrangement uses TRBV6-6 and TRBJ1-1; 8 positions match TRBD1. CDR3 length: 17 residues. With V trimmed by 5 bases and J by 7 bases, 18 bases remained unmatched. Germline V gene lookup returns CDR1 MNHNY and CDR2 SVGAGI (reference sequence). In DNA form, the CDR3 reads TGTGCCAGCAGTCCCCTATGGGCAGGGGGCGACCTGGGTGAAGCTTTCTTT. Translating it yields CASSPLWAGGDLGEAFF.

The chain uses TRBV15 and TRBJ2-5; 8 bases line up with TRBD2. CDR1 and CDR2 (germline): LNHNV, YYDKDF (reference sequence). With V trimmed by 0 bases and J by 8 bases, 8 bases remained unmatched. This CDR3 is 15 amino acids long. CDR3 sequence reads: CATSRDWGSGTTQYF. The CDR3 DNA is TGTGCCACCAGCAGAGATTGGGGTAGCGGGACAACCCAGTACTTC.

V and J are TRBV6-1 and TRBJ1-3; D not certain. Per germline, CDR1 MNHNS and CDR2 SASEGT. This CDR3 is built from 12 residues. The V and J ends lost 8 bases and 7 bases respectively, with 12 bases between them. The CDR3 DNA reads as TGTGCCAGCTTAAGCCCTCCTAACACCATATATTTT. Translation: CASLSPPNTIYF.

The J gene is TRBJ1-4, the V gene TRBV7-9; D gene ambiguous. Trimming left V 5 bases short and J 0 bases short, with 7 bases between. The length of the CDR3 is 14 residues. The germline gives CDR1 SEHNR, CDR2 FQNEAQ (reference sequence). The CDR3 bases are TGTGCCAGCAGCATCAGTGCAACTAATGAAAAACTGTTTTTT. Translated: CASSISATNEKLFF.

The chain recombines TRBV6-2 or TRBV6-3 with TRBJ1-2; the match to TRBD1 covers 9 bases. The CDR3 is made up of 13 amino acids. Per germline, CDR1 MNHEY and CDR2 SVGEGT. J was trimmed by 8 bases and V by 4 bases; bases with no gene match: 5. The CDR3 region has the DNA TGTGCCAGCAGTTCTCGGACAGGGGTGGGCTACACCTTC. Translation gives CASSSRTGVGYTF.

The CDR3 here is CASSPTGQGGYNEQFF. Written as DNA, the CDR3 is TGTGCCAGCTCACCCACGGGACAGGGGGGCTACAATGAGCAGTTCTTC. The chain carries TRBV18 and TRBJ2-1; the match to TRBD1 covers 11 bases. The CDR3 is 16 residues long. V shed 3 bases, J shed 3 bases, and the junction held 4 bases outside the gene matches. Germline V gene data show CDR1 as KGHSH and CDR2 as LQKENI.

V and J are TRBV11-2 and TRBJ1-2; 7 bases align to TRBD1. V was pared by 5 bases and J by 4 bases, with 4 bases of the junction left unmatched. The length of the CDR3 is 13 residues. Per germline, CDR1 SGHAT and CDR2 FQNNGV. The CDR3 DNA follows: TGTGCCAGCAGCGCTACAGGGGCCTATGGCTACACCTTC. This gives the protein CASSATGAYGYTF. Full variable domain (outside the CDR3, taken from reference TRBV11-2 and TRBJ1-2): EAGVAQSPRYKIIEKRQSVAFWCNPISGHATLYWYQQILGQGPKLLIQFQNNGVVDDSQLPKDRFSAERLKGVDSTLKIQPAKLEDSAVYLCASSATGAYGYTFGSGTRLTVV.

The rearrangement uses TRBV18 and TRBJ1-5, with D unclear. CDR3 length: 15 amino acids. Trimming removed 2 bases at V and 1 base at J, with 9 bases between. Germline CDR1 KGHSH, CDR2 LQKENI. Here the CDR3 DNA reads TGTGCCAGCTCACCATCCCGGGGAAGCAATCAGCCCCAGCATTTT. It specifies CASSPSRGSNQPQHF.

The DNA of the CDR3 is TGTGCCTCCGGACAGGGGGGCTATGGCTACACCTTC. Translating gives CASGQGGYGYTF. This rearrangement joins TRBV10-3 to TRBJ1-2, with 10 bases aligning to TRBD1. Germline CDR1 is ENHRY and CDR2 is SYGVKD. The trim removed 11 bases at V and 4 bases at J, leaving 4 bases unmatched. The CDR3 totals 12 residues.

The chain employs TRBV10-1 and TRBJ2-7; D uncertain. The V and J ends lost 8 bases and 9 bases respectively, with 11 bases between them. Germline-derived CDR1 and CDR2 are WNHNN and SYGVQD (reference sequence). This CDR3 spans 10 amino acids. The CDR3 coding sequence is TGCGCCAGCCATGAACGACGGCAGTACTTC. Protein: CASHERRQYF.

The chain is built from TRBV11-1 and TRBJ2-7; 7 positions match TRBD1. The germline V gene encodes CDR1 SGHAT and CDR2 FQDESV (reference sequence). The ends lost 5 bases at V and 6 bases at J; junction bases unmatched: 4. This CDR3 has 12 residues. The CDR3 DNA sequence: TGTGCCAGCAGCCCGACAGGGCGCGAGCAGTACTTC. It yields the protein CASSPTGREQYF.